This TCR beta chain stems from a study of beta chain features in type 1 diabetes. Study-wide context: Across the samples, some 98,000,000 sorted cells were examined in total. Whole-study results and caveats: Reduced insertions and increased deletions marked VDJ junctions in type 1 diabetes patients. Sequencing used cDNA, and cells with high TCR expression could therefore be over-represented.

All of the isolated RNA was reverse transcribed, so expressed TCRB transcripts were sequenced. Assay used: immunoSEQ multiplex PCR; TCRdb lists only in-frame clones, some missing. The sample has hundreds of thousands of clones; over 25% are singletons. Trimming pared 5 bases from V and 2 bases from J, leaving 16 bases between. The CDR3 totals 15 residues. Germline-derived CDR1 and CDR2 are SGHTA and FQGNSA. In regard to this clone: The antigen is undetermined.

The sequence derives from a man aged 18 to 29 in good health. This rearrangement joins TRBV7-2 to TRBJ2-7; D might be TRBD2 (6 bases). The specimen was naive CD4+ T cells from blood. CDR3 loop: CASSPLPTSTYEQYF. In DNA form, the CDR3 reads TGTGCCAGCAGCCCTCTGCCGACTAGTACCTACGAGCAGTACTTC.